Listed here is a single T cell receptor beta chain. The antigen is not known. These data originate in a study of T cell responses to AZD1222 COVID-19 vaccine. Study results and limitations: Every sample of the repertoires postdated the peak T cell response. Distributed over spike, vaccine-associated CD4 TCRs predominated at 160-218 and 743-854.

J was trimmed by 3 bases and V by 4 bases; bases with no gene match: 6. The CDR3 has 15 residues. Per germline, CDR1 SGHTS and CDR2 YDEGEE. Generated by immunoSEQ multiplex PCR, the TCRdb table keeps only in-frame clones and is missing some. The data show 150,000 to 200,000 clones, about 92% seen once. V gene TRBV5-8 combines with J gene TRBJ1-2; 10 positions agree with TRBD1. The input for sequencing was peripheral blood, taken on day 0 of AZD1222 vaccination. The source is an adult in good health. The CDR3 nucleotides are TGTGCCAGCAGCCCAGGACAGGGGGGATACTATGGCTACACCTTC. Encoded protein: CASSPGQGGYYGYTF.